These 5 T cell receptor beta chains were sequenced from one sample in a study of cytomegalovirus exposure and HLA in healthy donors. PCR was performed using 60 Vbeta and 13 Jbeta primers. The repertoire was sequenced with immunoSEQ multiplex PCR; TCRdb's copy has only in-frame clones and lacks some. The sample lists some 110,000 clones, roughly 13% seen once, with around 15% in the top ten. Sequenced input: PBMCs. These receptors all come from a man aged 40-50 years in good health and CMV-seropositive.

This rearrangement joins TRBV30 to TRBJ2-7; 10 nucleotides match TRBD1. Germline V gene sequence: CDR1 GTSNPN, CDR2 SVGIG (reference sequence). V lost 4 bases, J lost 3 bases, and 3 bases stayed unmatched. This CDR3 is built from 13 residues. CDR3 loop: CAWNRDRGYEQYF. The CDR3 DNA is TGTGCCTGGAACCGGGACAGGGGCTACGAGCAGTACTTC.

V gene TRBV9 combines with J gene TRBJ2-5, with 8 bases lining up with TRBD2. This CDR3 has 15 residues. Germline-derived CDR1 and CDR2 are SGDLS and YYNGEE. V dropped 2 bases and J dropped 3; count of bases not matched to a gene: 6. CDR3 sequence: CASSVFSGKEETQYF. CDR3 in DNA: TGTGCCAGCAGCGTCTTTAGCGGGAAGGAAGAGACCCAGTACTTC.

In this sample, this clone turned up a few times. This chain joins TRBV6-5 and TRBJ1-5, with a possible D match to TRBD1 (6 bases). The V gene lost 7 bases and the J gene lost 5 bases, with 12 bases spanning the gap. The CDR3 spans 13 residues. Germline-derived CDR1 and CDR2 are MNHEY and SVGAGI. The CDR3 sequence is CASTPGEYQPQHF. DNA for the CDR3: TGTGCCAGCACCCCAGGGGAATATCAGCCCCAGCATTTT.

This clone was counted only a few times. The CDR3, as DNA: TGTGCCAGCAGCTTGGTGGCGGGAGGGTTCGACGAGCAGTACTTC. Translated, it gives CASSLVAGGFDEQYF. V and J are TRBV7-9 and TRBJ2-7; 9 nucleotides line up with TRBD2. Unmatched junction bases numbered 8, after V lost 3 bases and J lost 5 bases. The V gene's germline CDR1 is SEHNR and CDR2 FQNEAQ (reference sequence). This CDR3 has 15 residues.

A note on this clone: Sequence at one end of the junction differs from germline and may be a read error. The rearrangement joins TRBV4-3 to TRBJ2-7; possibly TRBD1 for D (5 bases). The CDR3 runs 12 residues. Germline CDR1 is LGHNA and CDR2 is YSLEER. The CDR3 nucleotides are TGCGCCAGCAGCCAAAGATTGGCAGGGCCAACCTTC. Residues: CASSQRLAGPTF.